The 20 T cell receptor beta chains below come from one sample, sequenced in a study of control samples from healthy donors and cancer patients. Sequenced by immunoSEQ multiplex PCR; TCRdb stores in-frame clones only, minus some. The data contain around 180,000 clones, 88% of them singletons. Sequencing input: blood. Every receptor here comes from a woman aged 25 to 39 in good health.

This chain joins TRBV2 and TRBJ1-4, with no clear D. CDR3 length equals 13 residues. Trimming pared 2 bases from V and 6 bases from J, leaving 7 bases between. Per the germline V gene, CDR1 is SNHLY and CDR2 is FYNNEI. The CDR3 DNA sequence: TGTGCCAGCAGTGAACGGCGTTATGAAAAACTGTTTTTT. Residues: CASSERRYEKLFF.

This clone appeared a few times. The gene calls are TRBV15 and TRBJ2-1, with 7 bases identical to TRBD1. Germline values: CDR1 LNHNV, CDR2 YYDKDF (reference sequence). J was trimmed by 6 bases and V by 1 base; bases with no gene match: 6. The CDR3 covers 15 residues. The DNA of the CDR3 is TGTGCCACCAGCAGAGGACAGGGCGTATTCAATGAGCAGTTCTTC. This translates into CATSRGQGVFNEQFF.

The CDR3 coding sequence is TGCGCCAGCAGCTTGGGACAGGGGGAAGGCTACACCTTC. Translated, it gives CASSLGQGEGYTF. V is TRBV5-1 and J is TRBJ1-2; TRBD1 matches 9 bases. V was clipped by 0 bases and J by 8 bases; unmatched bases: 2. This CDR3 is 13 amino acids long. In germline, CDR1 is SGHRS, CDR2 YFSETQ. Full variable domain (rest looked up from reference TRBV5-1 and TRBJ1-2): KAGVTQTPRYLIKTRGQQVTLSCSPISGHRSVSWYQQTPGQGLQFLFEYFSETQRNKGNFPGRFSGRQFSNSRSEMNVSTLELGDSALYLCASSLGQGEGYTFGSGTRLTVV.

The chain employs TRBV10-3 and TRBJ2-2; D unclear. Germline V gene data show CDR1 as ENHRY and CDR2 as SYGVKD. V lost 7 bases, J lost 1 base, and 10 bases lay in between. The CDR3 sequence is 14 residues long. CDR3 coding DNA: TGTGCCATCAACGATAAGGGGAACACCGGGGAGCTGTTTTTT. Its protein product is CAINDKGNTGELFF.

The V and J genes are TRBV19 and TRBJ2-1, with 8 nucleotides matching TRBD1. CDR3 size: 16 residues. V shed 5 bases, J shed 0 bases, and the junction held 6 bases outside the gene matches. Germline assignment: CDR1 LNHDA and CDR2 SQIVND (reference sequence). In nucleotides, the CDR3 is TGTGCCAGTAGTCGACGGACAGGGTACTCCTACAATGAGCAGTTCTTC. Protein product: CASSRRTGYSYNEQFF.

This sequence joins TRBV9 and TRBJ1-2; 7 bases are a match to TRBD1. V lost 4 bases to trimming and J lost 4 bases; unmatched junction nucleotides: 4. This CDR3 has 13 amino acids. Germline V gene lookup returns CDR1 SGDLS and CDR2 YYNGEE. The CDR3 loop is CASSSAGGYGYTF. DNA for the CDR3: TGTGCCAGCAGCTCGGCAGGGGGCTATGGCTACACCTTC. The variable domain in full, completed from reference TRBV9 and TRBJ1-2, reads DSGVTQTPKHLITATGQRVTLRCSPRSGDLSVYWYQQSLDQGLQFLIQYYNGEERAKGNILERFSAQQFPDLHSELNLSSLELGDSALYFCASSSAGGYGYTFGSGTRLTVV.

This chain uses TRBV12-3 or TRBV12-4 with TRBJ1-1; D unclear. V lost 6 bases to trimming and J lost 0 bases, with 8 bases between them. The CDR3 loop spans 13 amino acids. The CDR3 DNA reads TGTGCCAGCAGACTTGGAATGAACACTGAAGCTTTCTTT. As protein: CASRLGMNTEAFF.

The DNA for the CDR3 is TGTGCCAGCAGCGCTCGGACAGGCTCCGAGCAGTACGTC. This codes for CASSARTGSEQYV. This chain joins TRBV2 and TRBJ2-7; 7 bases map to TRBD1. J was trimmed by 6 bases and V by 6 bases; bases with no gene match: 8. Per the germline V gene, CDR1 is SNHLY and CDR2 is FYNNEI. This CDR3 is 13 amino acids long.

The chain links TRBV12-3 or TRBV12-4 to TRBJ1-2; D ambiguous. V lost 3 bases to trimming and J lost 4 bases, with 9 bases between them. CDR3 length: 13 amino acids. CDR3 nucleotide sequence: TGTGCCAGCAGTTTTCGGGGAGGCTATGGCTACACCTTC. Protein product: CASSFRGGYGYTF.

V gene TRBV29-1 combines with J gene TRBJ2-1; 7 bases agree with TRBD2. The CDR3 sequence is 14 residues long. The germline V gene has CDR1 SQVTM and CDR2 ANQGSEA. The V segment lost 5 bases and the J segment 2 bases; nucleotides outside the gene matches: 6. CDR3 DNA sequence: TGCAGCGTTAAGAGCGGGGCAACCTACAATGAGCAGTTCTTC. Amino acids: CSVKSGATYNEQFF.

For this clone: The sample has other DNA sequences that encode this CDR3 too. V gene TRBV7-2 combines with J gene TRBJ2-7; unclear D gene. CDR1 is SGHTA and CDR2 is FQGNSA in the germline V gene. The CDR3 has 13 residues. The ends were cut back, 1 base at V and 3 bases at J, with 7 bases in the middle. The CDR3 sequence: CASSLGQVYEQYF. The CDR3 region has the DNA TGTGCCAGCAGCTTAGGGCAGGTCTACGAGCAGTACTTC. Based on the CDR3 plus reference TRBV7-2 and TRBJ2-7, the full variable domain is GAGVSQSPSNKVTEKGKDVELRCDPISGHTALYWYRQSLGQGLEFLIYFQGNSAPDKSGLPSDRFSAERTGGSVSTLTIQRTQQEDSAVYLCASSLGQVYEQYFGPGTRLTVT.

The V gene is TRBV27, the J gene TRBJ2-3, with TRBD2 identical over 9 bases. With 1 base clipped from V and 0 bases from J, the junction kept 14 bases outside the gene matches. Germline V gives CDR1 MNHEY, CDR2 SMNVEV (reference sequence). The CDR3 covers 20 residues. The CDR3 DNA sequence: TGTGCCAGCAGTTTATATGTGGTTGGGGCTAGCGGGGTTAGCACAGATACGCAGTATTTT. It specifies CASSLYVVGASGVSTDTQYF.

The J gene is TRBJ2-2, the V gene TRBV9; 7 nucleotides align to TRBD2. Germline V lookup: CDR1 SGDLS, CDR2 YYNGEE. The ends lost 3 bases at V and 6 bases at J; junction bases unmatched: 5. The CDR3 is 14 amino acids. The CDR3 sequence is CASSGGEGAGELFF. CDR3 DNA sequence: TGTGCCAGCAGCGGAGGGGAGGGCGCCGGGGAGCTGTTTTTT.

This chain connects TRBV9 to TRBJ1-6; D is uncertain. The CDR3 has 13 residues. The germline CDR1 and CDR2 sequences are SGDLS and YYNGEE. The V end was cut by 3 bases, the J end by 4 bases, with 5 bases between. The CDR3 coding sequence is TGTGCCAGCAGCGCCGATTATAATTCACCCCTCCACTTT. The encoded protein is CASSADYNSPLHF.

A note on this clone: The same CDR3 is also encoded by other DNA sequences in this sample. This chain's CDR3 is CASSVASYNEQFF. The CDR3 nucleotides are TGTGCCAGCAGCGTCGCGAGCTACAATGAGCAGTTCTTC. This sequence joins TRBV9 and TRBJ2-1, with D hard to call. The V and J ends lost 2 bases and 3 bases respectively, with 6 bases between them. The CDR3 length is 13 residues. CDR1 and CDR2 (germline): SGDLS, YYNGEE. Full variable domain (missing parts from reference TRBV9 and TRBJ2-1): DSGVTQTPKHLITATGQRVTLRCSPRSGDLSVYWYQQSLDQGLQFLIQYYNGEERAKGNILERFSAQQFPDLHSELNLSSLELGDSALYFCASSVASYNEQFFGPGTRLTVL.

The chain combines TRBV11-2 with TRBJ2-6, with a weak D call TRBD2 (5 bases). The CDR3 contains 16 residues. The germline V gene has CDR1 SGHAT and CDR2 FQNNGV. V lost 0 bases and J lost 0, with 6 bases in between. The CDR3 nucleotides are TGTGCCAGCAGCTTAGAGCGGGCCTCTGGGGCCAACGTCCTGACTTTC. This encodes CASSLERASGANVLTF.

Written as DNA, the CDR3 is TGTGCCAGCAGCCAAGTAGCTAGGGGTAGGAATGAGCAGTTCTTC. This translates into CASSQVARGRNEQFF. The chain couples TRBV3-1 (or the pseudogene TRBV3-2) to TRBJ2-1, with a weak D call TRBD1 (5 bases). V lost 1 base and J lost 7, with 14 bases in between. This CDR3 has 15 amino acids. Germline CDR1 LGHDT, CDR2 YNNKEL (reference sequence).

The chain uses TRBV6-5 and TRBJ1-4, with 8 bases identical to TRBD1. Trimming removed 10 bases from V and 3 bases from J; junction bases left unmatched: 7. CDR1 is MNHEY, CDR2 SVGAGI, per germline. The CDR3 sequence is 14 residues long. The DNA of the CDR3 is TGTGCCACCTCAGGGGGCTCGGCTAATGAAAAACTGTTTTTT. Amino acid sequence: CATSGGSANEKLFF.

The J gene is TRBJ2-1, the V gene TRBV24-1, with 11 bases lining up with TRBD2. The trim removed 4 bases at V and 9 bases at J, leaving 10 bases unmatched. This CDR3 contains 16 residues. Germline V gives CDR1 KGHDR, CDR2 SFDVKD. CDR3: CATSDQTSGVAGEQFF. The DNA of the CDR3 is TGTGCCACCAGTGACCAGACTAGCGGGGTGGCGGGTGAGCAGTTCTTC.

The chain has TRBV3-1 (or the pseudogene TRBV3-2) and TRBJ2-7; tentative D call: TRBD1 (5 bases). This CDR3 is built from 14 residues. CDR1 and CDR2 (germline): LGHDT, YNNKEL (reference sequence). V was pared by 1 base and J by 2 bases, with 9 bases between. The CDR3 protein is CASSQGSGTYEQYV. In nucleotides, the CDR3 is TGTGCCAGCAGCCAAGGGTCAGGGACCTACGAGCAGTACGTC.